The clone carrying this T cell receptor beta chain was seen a handful of times. Its specificity is not known. The trim removed 4 bases at V and 10 bases at J, leaving 16 bases unmatched. CDR1 is MNHNY, CDR2 SVGAGI, per germline (reference sequence). The CDR3 runs to 17 residues. TCRdb independently ran MiXCR on the 5' RACE reads; one entry per CDR3 protein. Of some 49,000 distinct CDR3 sequences listed, 3.5% to 5% are singletons. These data belong to a study of early T cells in non-severe SARS-CoV-2 infection. General study points: VDJdb matching favored anti-spike CD8 responses, missing private and CD4 specificities.

The V and J genes are TRBV6-6 and TRBJ2-1; the match to TRBD2 covers 10 bases. The material sequenced was whole blood. The clonotype was recovered from an adult who was a healthcare worker with PCR-confirmed SARS-CoV-2 infection or an uninfected control (not recorded which). CDR3 in amino acids: CASSSSPLKRGGREQFF. Written as DNA, the CDR3 is TGTGCCAGCAGTTCCTCCCCGTTGAAGCGGGGGGGCCGAGAGCAGTTCTTC.